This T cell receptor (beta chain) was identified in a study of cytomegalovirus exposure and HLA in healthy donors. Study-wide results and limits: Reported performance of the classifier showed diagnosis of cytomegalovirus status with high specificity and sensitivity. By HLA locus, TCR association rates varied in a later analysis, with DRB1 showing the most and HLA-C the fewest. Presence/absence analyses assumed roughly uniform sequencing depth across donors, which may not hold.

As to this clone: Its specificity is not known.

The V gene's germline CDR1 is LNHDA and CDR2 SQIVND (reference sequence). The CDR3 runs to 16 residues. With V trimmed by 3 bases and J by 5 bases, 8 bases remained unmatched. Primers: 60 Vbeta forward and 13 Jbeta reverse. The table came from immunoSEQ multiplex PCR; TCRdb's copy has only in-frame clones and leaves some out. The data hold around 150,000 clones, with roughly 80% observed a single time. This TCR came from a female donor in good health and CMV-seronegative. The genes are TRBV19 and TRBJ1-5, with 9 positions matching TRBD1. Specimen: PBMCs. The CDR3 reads CASSILGQGRDQPQHF. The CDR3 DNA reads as TGTGCCAGTAGTATTCTGGGACAGGGACGGGATCAGCCCCAGCATTTT.